A single T cell receptor beta chain is shown here with its context. The sample is drawn from a study of blood T cell repertoires in COVID-19. Study summary: The analysed material was cDNA or gDNA that came from T cells, B-cell-depleted T cells, or PBMCs.

Method: immunoSEQ multiplex PCR; TCRdb's copy keeps in-frame clones and lacks some. The repertoire has about 80,000 clones, 85% of them found once; the top ten carry roughly 9.1%. Germline V lookup: CDR1 SGHVS, CDR2 FNYEAQ. V lost 4 bases and J lost 1; bases outside the gene matches: 4. The CDR3 runs to 15 residues. This receptor was identified in a man aged 45 to 65 with COVID-19, enrolled during active disease. The chain couples TRBV7-6 to TRBJ2-7; 10 nucleotides agree with TRBD2. Source material: peripheral blood. The CDR3 DNA reads TGTGCCAGCAGCTCTGGACTAGCGGCTTCCTACGAGCAGTACTTC. Protein product: CASSSGLAASYEQYF.